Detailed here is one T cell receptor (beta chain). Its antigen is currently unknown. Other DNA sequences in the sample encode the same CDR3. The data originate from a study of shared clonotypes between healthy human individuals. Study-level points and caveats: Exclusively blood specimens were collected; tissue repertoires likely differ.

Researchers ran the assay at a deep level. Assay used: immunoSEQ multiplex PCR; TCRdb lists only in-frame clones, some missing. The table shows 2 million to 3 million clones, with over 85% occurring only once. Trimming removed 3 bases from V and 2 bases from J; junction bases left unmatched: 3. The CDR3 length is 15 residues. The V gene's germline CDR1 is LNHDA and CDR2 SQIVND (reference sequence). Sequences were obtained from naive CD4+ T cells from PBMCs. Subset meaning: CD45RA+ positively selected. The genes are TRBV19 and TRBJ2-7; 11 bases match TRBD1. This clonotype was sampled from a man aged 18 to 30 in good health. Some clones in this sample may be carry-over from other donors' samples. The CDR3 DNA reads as TGTGCCAGTAGTATTCCGGGACAGGGGGCCTACGAGCAGTACTTC. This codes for CASSIPGQGAYEQYF.